Ten or more counts support the clone carrying this TCR beta chain. Its antigen is as yet unknown. This sample was included in a study of molecular identifiers for immune sequencing clone quantification. Trimming removed 1 base from V and 7 bases from J, with 17 bases in between. The germline gives CDR1 SGHVS, CDR2 FQNEAQ. The length of the CDR3 is 16 residues. CD8+CD4-CCR7+CD45RA+ sorting gave the naive CD8 T cells. The study's findings and limits: Whereas clones above 20 RNA copies held under 1% of naive-cell molecules, they held over 97% of effector molecules.

Preparation of the bulk TCR libraries relied on previously described methods and listed TCR primers. TCRdb analysed the PCR reads with MiXCR anew, one entry per CDR3 protein. Here the sample spans over 600,000 distinct CDR3 sequences, roughly 21% being singletons. The TCR sequence derives from a human donor in good health. Some libraries in this study had Jurkat cell RNA spiked in. Sequencing input: naive CD8+ T cells from blood, with Jurkat cell RNA spiked in. Specified subset: FACS-sorted CD8+CD4-CCR7+CD45RA+ naive T cells. V gene TRBV7-8 combines with J gene TRBJ2-1, with D tentatively TRBD2 (7 bases). The CDR3 DNA follows: TGTGCCAGCAGCTTAGTTTACGGGGGGCCGGGAAATGAGCAGTTCTTC. Protein: CASSLVYGGPGNEQFF.